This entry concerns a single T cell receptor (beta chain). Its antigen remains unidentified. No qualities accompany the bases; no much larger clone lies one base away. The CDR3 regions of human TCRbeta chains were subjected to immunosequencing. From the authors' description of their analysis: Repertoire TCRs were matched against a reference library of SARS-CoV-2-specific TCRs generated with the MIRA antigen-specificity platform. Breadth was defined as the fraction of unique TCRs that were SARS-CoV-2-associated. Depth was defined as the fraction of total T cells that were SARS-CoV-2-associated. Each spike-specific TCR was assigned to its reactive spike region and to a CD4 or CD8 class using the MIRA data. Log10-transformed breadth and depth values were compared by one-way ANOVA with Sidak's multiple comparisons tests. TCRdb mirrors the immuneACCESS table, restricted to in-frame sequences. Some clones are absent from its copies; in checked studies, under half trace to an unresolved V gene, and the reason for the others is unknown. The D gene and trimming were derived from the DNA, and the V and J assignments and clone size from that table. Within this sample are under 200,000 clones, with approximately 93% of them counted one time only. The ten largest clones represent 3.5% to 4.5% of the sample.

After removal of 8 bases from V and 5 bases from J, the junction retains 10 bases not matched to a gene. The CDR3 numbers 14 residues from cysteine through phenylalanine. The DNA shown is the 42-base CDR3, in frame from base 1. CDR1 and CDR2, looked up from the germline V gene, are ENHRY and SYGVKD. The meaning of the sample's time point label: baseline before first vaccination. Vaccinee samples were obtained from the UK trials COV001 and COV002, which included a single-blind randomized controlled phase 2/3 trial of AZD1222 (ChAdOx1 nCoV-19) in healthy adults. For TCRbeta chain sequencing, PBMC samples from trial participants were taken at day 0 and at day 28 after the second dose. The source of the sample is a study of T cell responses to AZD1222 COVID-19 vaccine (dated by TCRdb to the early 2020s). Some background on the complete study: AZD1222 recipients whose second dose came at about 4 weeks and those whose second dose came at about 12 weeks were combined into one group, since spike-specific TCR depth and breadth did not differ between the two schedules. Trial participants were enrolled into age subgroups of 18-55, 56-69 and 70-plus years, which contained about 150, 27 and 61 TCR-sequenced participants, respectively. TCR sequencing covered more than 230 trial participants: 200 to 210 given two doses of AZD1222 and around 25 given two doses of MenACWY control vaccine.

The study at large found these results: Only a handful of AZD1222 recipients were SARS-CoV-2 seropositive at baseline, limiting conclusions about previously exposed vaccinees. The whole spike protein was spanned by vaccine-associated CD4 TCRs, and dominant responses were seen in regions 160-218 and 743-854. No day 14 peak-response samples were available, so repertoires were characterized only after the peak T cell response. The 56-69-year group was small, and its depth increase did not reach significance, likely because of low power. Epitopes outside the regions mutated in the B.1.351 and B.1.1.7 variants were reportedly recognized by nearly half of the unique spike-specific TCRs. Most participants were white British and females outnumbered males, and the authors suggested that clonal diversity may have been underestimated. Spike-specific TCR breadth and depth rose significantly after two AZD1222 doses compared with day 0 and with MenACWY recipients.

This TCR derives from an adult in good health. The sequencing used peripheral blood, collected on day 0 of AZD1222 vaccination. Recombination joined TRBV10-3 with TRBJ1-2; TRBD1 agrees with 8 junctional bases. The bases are TGTGCCATCCGCGCTTCAGGACAGGGTTATGGCTACACCTTC. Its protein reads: CAIRASGQGYGYTF.